The next 18 T cell receptor beta chains were all read from a single sample in a study of T cells expressing NK-cell markers. From its re-call of the 5' RACE reads, TCRdb lists each CDR3 protein once, without DNA. This sample contains some 390,000 distinct CDR3 sequences. The sample was blood T cells: a sorted CD56 or NKG2C T cell subset, CD4+ or CD8+ T cells, or bulk PBMC T cells (not recorded which). The receptors shown here come from a woman between 45 and 65 years old in good health.

The chain employs TRBV13 and TRBJ1-5. This CDR3 spans 15 amino acids. Germline lookup yields CDR1 PRHDT and CDR2 FYEKMQ (reference sequence). CDR3 region: CASSLGPQGNQPQHF.

The rearrangement joins TRBV6-1 to TRBJ1-5; TCRdb calls TRBD1, which cannot be checked without DNA. Germline CDR1 is MNHNS and CDR2 is SASEGT. This CDR3 has 16 residues. The CDR3 loop reads CASSAYRGNSNQPQHF.

The chain couples TRBV4-1 to TRBJ1-1. This CDR3 spans 15 amino acids. Germline values: CDR1 MGHRA, CDR2 YSYEKL. The CDR3 loop is CASSQDWDIYTEAFF.

The V gene is TRBV5-1, the J gene TRBJ2-3. The germline V gene has CDR1 SGHRS and CDR2 YFSETQ. The CDR3 has 14 residues. CDR3: CASSKSKGTDTQYF.

This rearrangement joins TRBV7-3 to TRBJ2-1; lacking DNA, the TRBD1 call made by TCRdb goes unchecked. Germline V gene data show CDR1 as SGHTA and CDR2 as FQGTGA. The CDR3 runs to 17 residues. CDR3 loop: CASSLLPGQSSYNEQFF.

This chain uses TRBV5-8 with TRBJ2-5; TCRdb's assignment of TRBD1 cannot be checked, as there is no DNA. CDR3 length: 12 amino acids. Looked up from germline, CDR1 is SGHTS and CDR2 is YDEGEE. This chain's CDR3 is CASRQLQETQYF.

The J gene is TRBJ2-1, the V gene TRBV7-9; the TCRdb D gene call, TRBD2, has no DNA to confirm it. The CDR3 has 14 amino acids. CDR1 and CDR2 from the germline V gene are SEHNR and FQNEAQ (reference sequence). CDR3 protein: CASTYSLPGKVQFF.

The V call is TRBV20-1, the J call TRBJ1-2; there is no DNA to check the TCRdb D call of TRBD1. Germline CDR1 DFQATT, CDR2 SNEGSKA (reference sequence). The CDR3 runs 13 residues. CDR3 sequence: CSASGTGLYGYTF.

The chain combines TRBV12-3 or TRBV12-4 with TRBJ1-5; the D gene TCRdb calls, TRBD1, cannot be checked with no DNA. The CDR3 contains 17 residues. CDR3 sequence reads: CASSPPPLGTGDQPQHF.

CDR3 region: CATGLGKTQYF. This chain joins TRBV5-1 and TRBJ2-5; TCRdb reports TRBD1, a call that lacks DNA to check it against. This CDR3 spans 11 amino acids. The germline CDR1 and CDR2 sequences are SGHRS and YFSETQ.

The V call is TRBV15, the J call TRBJ1-2; TCRdb proposes TRBD1, but this gene call is untestable without DNA. The germline V gene has CDR1 LNHNV and CDR2 YYDKDF (reference sequence). CDR3 size: 14 residues. CDR3: CATSSQGSSYGYTF.

The chain couples TRBV9 to TRBJ2-1. Germline V gene lookup returns CDR1 SGDLS and CDR2 YYNGEE. The length of the CDR3 is 15 residues. CDR3 sequence: CASSLKDSSYNEQFF.

This chain uses TRBV20-1 with TRBJ1-1; TCRdb outputs TRBD1, but without DNA this stays unchecked. Looked up from germline, CDR1 is DFQATT and CDR2 is SNEGSKA (reference sequence). This CDR3 is 16 amino acids long. CDR3 sequence reads: CSARGGVIRLNTEAFF.

The chain joins TRBV20-1 to TRBJ2-1. This CDR3 is built from 15 residues. CDR1 and CDR2 (germline): DFQATT, SNEGSKA (reference sequence). CDR3 region: CSAREAGTSRNEQFF.

This chain connects TRBV27 to TRBJ1-1. CDR3 length: 19 amino acids. Per the germline V gene, CDR1 is MNHEY and CDR2 is SMNVEV (reference sequence). The chain's CDR3 is CASSFSAAQAHLQHTEAFF.

J is TRBJ2-5 and V is TRBV4-2; the TRBD2 assignment by TCRdb is unverifiable without DNA. Germline V gene sequence: CDR1 LGHNA, CDR2 YNFKEQ. The CDR3 length is 15 residues. This CDR3 is CASSRLAGSQETQYF.

This CDR3 is CSARGPANQPQHF. The genes are TRBV20-1 and TRBJ1-5. The germline V gene has CDR1 DFQATT and CDR2 SNEGSKA (reference sequence). CDR3 size: 13 residues.

The gene calls are TRBV2 and TRBJ2-1; TCRdb names TRBD1, which stays unverified in the absence of DNA. This CDR3 spans 14 amino acids. CDR1 and CDR2 (germline): SNHLY, FYNNEI. CDR3 amino acids: CASSRPSIPNEQFF.